A selection of T cell receptor beta chains follows, all from one sample in a study of blood T cell repertoires in COVID-19. The data were produced by immunoSEQ multiplex PCR, yet TCRdb's version contains in-frame clones alone and is incomplete. This sample has 60,000 to 70,000 clones, with around 82% found just once. The material sequenced was peripheral blood. All receptors come from a man in his fifties with active COVID-19. CDR3s include the opening cysteine and the closing phenylalanine or tryptophan. D genes are given only for firm matches. Size is stated for part of the rows, as once, few or many counts, or as a class when the clone is expanded.

abundance	j_gene	v_gene	d_gene	CDR3aa	CDR3nt
NA	TRBJ2-7	TRBV7-2	TRBD1	CASSSGTGVYEQYF	TGTGCCAGCAGCTCCGGGACAGGGGTGTACGAGCAGTACTTC
few	TRBJ1-1	TRBV2	NA	CASSGAKSTEAFF	TGTGCCAGCAGTGGGGCTAAGAGCACTGAAGCTTTCTTT
few	TRBJ1-1	TRBV5-5	NA	CASTLLRGTEAFF	TGTGCCAGCACCCTCTTAAGGGGCACTGAAGCTTTCTTT
NA	TRBJ2-3	TRBV10-2	TRBD2	CASSGLLAGGSDTQYF	TGCGCCAGCAGTGGCCTACTAGCGGGGGGATCAGATACGCAGTATTTT
NA	TRBJ2-7	TRBV20-1	TRBD1	CSASSGQMVYEQYF	TGCAGTGCTAGTTCGGGACAGATGGTTTACGAGCAGTACTTC
NA	TRBJ2-7	TRBV11-2	NA	CASRATSLYEQYF	TGTGCCAGCAGGGCCACTAGTCTCTACGAGCAGTACTTC
NA	TRBJ1-5	TRBV6-2/TRBV6-3	TRBD1	CASSQFEQGRRGSNQPQHF	TGTGCCAGCAGCCAATTCGAACAGGGGCGGCGAGGCAGCAATCAGCCCCAGCATTTT
once	TRBJ2-6	TRBV7-8	NA	CASSFVPGAGANVLTF	TGTGCCAGCAGCTTCGTCCCCGGGGCTGGGGCCAACGTCCTGACTTTC
NA	TRBJ2-5	TRBV3-1/TRBV3-2	TRBD2	CASSLGTSGKETQYF	TGTGCCAGCAGCCTAGGGACTAGCGGGAAAGAGACCCAGTACTTC
NA	TRBJ2-1	TRBV3-1/TRBV3-2	TRBD1	CASRPTNPGQGIGEQFF	TGTGCCAGCAGACCAACAAATCCGGGACAGGGGATAGGGGAGCAGTTCTTC
NA	TRBJ2-7	TRBV6-5	TRBD2	CASRDTSGSSYEQYF	TGTGCCAGCAGGGATACTAGCGGTAGCTCCTACGAGCAGTACTTC
once	TRBJ1-2	TRBV6-5	TRBD1	CASRTGTADGYTF	TGTGCCAGCAGGACCGGGACAGCGGATGGCTACACCTTC
NA	TRBJ1-1	TRBV2	TRBD1	CASYRGGGGPEAFF	TGTGCCAGCTATCGAGGGGGCGGTGGCCCTGAAGCTTTCTTT
NA	TRBJ2-7	TRBV11-3	NA	CASSRQAAPYEQYF	TGTGCCAGCAGCAGACAGGCCGCCCCCTACGAGCAGTACTTC
NA	TRBJ2-6	TRBV5-1	TRBD1	CASKPGTADSGANVLTF	TGCGCCAGTAAGCCCGGGACAGCAGATTCTGGGGCCAACGTCCTGACTTTC
NA	TRBJ2-7	TRBV29-1	TRBD2	CSVAGGESGGMAYEQYF	TGCAGCGTTGCAGGAGGAGAGAGCGGGGGGATGGCCTACGAGCAGTACTTC
NA	TRBJ1-4	TRBV21-1	NA	CASREGTGGEKLFF	TGTGCCAGCAGGGAGGGGACAGGGGGTGAAAAACTGTTTTTT
few	TRBJ1-5	TRBV19	NA	CASTSGGSGRQPQHF	TGTGCCAGTACCTCAGGAGGATCTGGGCGGCAGCCCCAGCATTTT
NA	TRBJ1-5	TRBV12-3/TRBV12-4	TRBD1	CASSLGQFEPQHF	TGTGCCAGCAGTTTGGGACAGTTCGAGCCCCAGCATTTT
NA	TRBJ1-2	TRBV3-1/TRBV3-2	NA	CASSRGPQVDGYTF	TGTGCCAGCAGCCGGGGGCCGCAGGTAGATGGCTACACCTTC
NA	TRBJ2-1	TRBV4-3	TRBD2	CASSQVYSGGSNEQFF	TGCGCCAGCAGCCAAGTTTATAGCGGGGGGAGTAATGAGCAGTTCTTC
NA	TRBJ1-5	TRBV7-2	NA	CASSLRGQPQHF	TGTGCCAGCAGCTTACGCGGTCAGCCCCAGCATTTT
NA	TRBJ2-7	TRBV24-1	NA	CATSGGSRNEQYF	TGTGCCACCAGTGGAGGCAGTAGGAACGAGCAGTACTTC
NA	TRBJ1-2	TRBV5-5	TRBD1	CASSFGTGSLIYGYTF	TGTGCCAGCAGCTTCGGGACAGGGTCCTTAATCTATGGCTACACCTTC